Shown below are 21 T cell receptor beta chains from a single sample sequenced in a study of control samples from healthy donors and cancer patients. Generated by immunoSEQ multiplex PCR, the TCRdb table keeps only in-frame clones and is missing some. The sample has 95,000 to 150,000 clones; around 87% are singletons. Specimen: blood. The source of these receptors is a man aged 55 to 70 in good health.

The chain couples TRBV18 to TRBJ1-4; a possible D gene is TRBD1 (5 bases). This CDR3 comprises 14 residues. V was trimmed by 4 bases and J by 5 bases, leaving 11 bases between them. From germline, CDR1 is KGHSH and CDR2 LQKENI. CDR3 amino acids: CASSHQTVNEKLFF. The CDR3 bases are TGTGCCAGCTCACATCAGACAGTCAATGAAAAACTGTTTTTT. Full variable domain (remainder filled in from reference TRBV18 and TRBJ1-4): NAGVMQNPRHLVRRRGQEARLRCSPMKGHSHVYWYRQLPEEGLKFMVYLQKENIIDESGMPKERFSAEFPKEGPSILRIQQVVRGDSAAYFCASSHQTVNEKLFFGSGTQLSVL.

The chain is built from TRBV19 and TRBJ1-6; the D gene is possibly TRBD1 (6 bases). V lost 8 bases and J lost 5, with 25 bases in between. Germline V gene lookup returns CDR1 LNHDA and CDR2 SQIVND (reference sequence). The CDR3 extends over 18 amino acids. Written as DNA, the CDR3 is TGTGCCAGTTCGACCCCGGACAGCGCACGCTCTAATAATTCACCCCTCCACTTT. This gives the protein CASSTPDSARSNNSPLHF.

V gene TRBV5-1 combines with J gene TRBJ1-4; a weak D match, TRBD1 (6 bases). The CDR3 length is 14 residues. The germline V gene has CDR1 SGHRS and CDR2 YFSETQ. Trimming shortened V by 0 bases and J by 5 bases, and 8 bases separated the two germline ends. For the CDR3, the DNA is TGCGCCAGCAGCTTGGCCAGGGGAAATGAAAAACTGTTTTTT. Its translation is CASSLARGNEKLFF.

The chain employs TRBV7-8 and TRBJ1-6, with D unclear. The germline V and J ends were trimmed by 2 bases and 6 bases, with 8 bases remaining between them. This CDR3 region has 14 residues. CDR1 and CDR2 (germline): SGHVS, FQNEAQ. CDR3 bases: TGTGCCAGCAGCTTACCGGGCTCTAATTCACCCCTCCACTTT. As protein: CASSLPGSNSPLHF.

This chain joins TRBV5-6 and TRBJ2-2; weak D call: TRBD2 (5 bases). Germline values: CDR1 SGHDT, CDR2 YYEEEE. This CDR3 contains 16 residues. Trimming stripped 0 bases from V and 4 bases from J, with 13 bases between. The CDR3 coding sequence is TGTGCCAGCAGCTTGGCTCCGGGGATCGGCACCGGGGAGCTGTTTTTT. Translation gives CASSLAPGIGTGELFF.

A note on this clone: The sample holds other DNA sequences that translate to the same CDR3. This chain joins TRBV28 and TRBJ1-4, with D hard to call. Germline values: CDR1 MDHEN, CDR2 SYDVKM. The ends were cut back, 4 bases at V and 8 bases at J, with 11 bases in the middle. The CDR3 runs to 13 residues. The CDR3: CASSSASGEKLFF. The CDR3 DNA is TGTGCCAGCAGTTCGGCCAGTGGGGAAAAACTGTTTTTT. The entire variable domain, with the rest obtained from reference TRBV28 and TRBJ1-4, is as follows: DVKVTQSSRYLVKRTGEKVFLECVQDMDHENMFWYRQDPGLGLRLIYFSYDVKMKEKGDIPEGYSVSREKKERFSLILESASTNQTSMYLCASSSASGEKLFFGSGTQLSVL.

The chain is built from TRBV19 and TRBJ1-1; 9 nucleotides agree with TRBD1. Germline-derived CDR1 and CDR2 are LNHDA and SQIVND (reference sequence). Trimming at V came to 1 base and at J to 6 bases, leaving 12 bases not matched to a gene. CDR3 length: 17 residues. The chain's CDR3 is CASSIGGLNRGLSEAFF. The CDR3 DNA reads as TGTGCCAGTAGTATAGGTGGTTTGAACAGGGGGCTCTCTGAAGCTTTCTTT.

The chain carries TRBV27 and TRBJ1-6; 7 nucleotides line up with TRBD1. This CDR3 has 16 amino acids. Looked up from germline, CDR1 is MNHEY and CDR2 is SMNVEV (reference sequence). J gave up 5 bases and V 1 base, and 5 bases lay outside the gene matches. This chain's CDR3 is CASSLFSQGDNSPLHF. Here the CDR3 DNA reads TGTGCCAGCAGTTTATTTTCCCAGGGGGATAATTCACCCCTCCACTTT.

The V and J genes are TRBV30 and TRBJ1-2; a weak D match, TRBD1 (5 bases). Germline V gene sequence: CDR1 GTSNPN, CDR2 SVGIG (reference sequence). The V gene lost 3 bases and the J gene lost 6 bases, with 11 bases spanning the gap. The CDR3 extends over 12 amino acids. DNA for the CDR3: TGTGCCTGGAGGGACATTCTTCATGGCTACACCTTC. This sequence encodes CAWRDILHGYTF.

The genes are TRBV28 and TRBJ1-4; no clear D gene. The germline V gene encodes CDR1 MDHEN and CDR2 SYDVKM. The germline V and J ends were trimmed by 6 bases and 6 bases, with 11 bases remaining between them. This CDR3 comprises 13 residues. In DNA form, the CDR3 reads TGTGCCAGCAGCCGAAGTGGTCATGAAAAACTGTTTTTT. Protein sequence: CASSRSGHEKLFF.

This clone was recorded once. This chain links TRBV19 with TRBJ1-1; weak D call: TRBD1 (5 bases). V was shortened by 10 bases and J by 3 bases, with 12 bases between the two germline ends. This CDR3 comprises 12 residues. The germline V gene encodes CDR1 LNHDA and CDR2 SQIVND (reference sequence). CDR3 sequence reads: CATPRGDTEAFF. The CDR3 nucleotides read TGTGCCACTCCGAGGGGAGACACTGAAGCTTTCTTT.

The chain is built from TRBV7-3 and TRBJ1-2; no clear D. Germline V CDR1 and CDR2: SGHTA, FQGTGA. The V end was cut by 4 bases, the J end by 0 bases, with 6 bases between. The CDR3 loop spans 13 amino acids. CDR3: CASSSGPNYGYTF. The CDR3 DNA is TGTGCCAGCAGCTCCGGACCTAACTATGGCTACACCTTC. The whole variable domain, filled in from reference TRBV7-3 and TRBJ1-2, reads GAGVSQTPSNKVTEKGKYVELRCDPISGHTALYWYRQSLGQGPEFLIYFQGTGAADDSGLPNDRFFAVRPEGSVSTLKIQRTERGDSAVYLCASSSGPNYGYTFGSGTRLTVV.

CDR3 DNA sequence: TGTGCCAGCAGCTTAGAAGGGACAGGGGGTGATTTTGGTAGGCTGTTTTTT. It yields the protein CASSLEGTGGDFGRLFF. This rearrangement joins TRBV7-8 to TRBJ1-4; 11 positions match TRBD1. The germline V gene encodes CDR1 SGHVS and CDR2 FQNEAQ. With 1 base clipped from V and 14 bases from J, the junction kept 15 bases outside the gene matches. The CDR3 runs to 17 residues.

The chain combines TRBV11-2 with TRBJ2-2, with 7 bases that match TRBD1. The CDR3 sequence is 13 residues long. Germline-derived CDR1 and CDR2 are SGHAT and FQNNGV. V dropped 7 bases and J dropped 7; count of bases not matched to a gene: 6. The CDR3 here is CASNLQGVGELFF. For the CDR3, the DNA is TGTGCCAGCAACCTCCAGGGGGTCGGGGAGCTGTTTTTT.

Here the CDR3 DNA reads TGTGCCAGCAGCCTTGGACAGGCTAACTATGGCTACACCTTC. Translation gives CASSLGQANYGYTF. The V gene is TRBV5-5, the J gene TRBJ1-2, with 7 bases matching TRBD1. V dropped 4 bases and J dropped 0; count of bases not matched to a gene: 3. The CDR3 runs 14 residues. The germline V gene has CDR1 SGHKS and CDR2 YYEKEE (reference sequence).

V is TRBV3-1 (or the pseudogene TRBV3-2) and J is TRBJ2-1; tentatively, D is TRBD1 (5 bases). The CDR3 runs to 12 residues. From germline, CDR1 is LGHDT and CDR2 YNNKEL (reference sequence). V dropped 4 bases and J dropped 13 bases, with 14 bases sitting between them. CDR3 loop: CASSPPAQEQFF. The CDR3 DNA reads as TGTGCCAGCAGCCCGCCGGCACAGGAACAGTTCTTC.

This chain connects TRBV5-1 to TRBJ2-5, with no clear D. The germline V gene encodes CDR1 SGHRS and CDR2 YFSETQ. The CDR3 is made up of 16 amino acids. Between the trimmed V and J ends, which lost 0 bases and 0 bases, there was a span of 12 bases. Written as DNA, the CDR3 is TGCGCCAGCAGCTTGGTGTTCGGGCAGTACCAAGAGACCCAGTACTTC. Translation gives CASSLVFGQYQETQYF.

This sequence joins TRBV28 and TRBJ2-7, with 10 bases that match TRBD1. Germline trimming cut 6 bases from V and 2 bases from J; bases unmatched to any gene: 10. Per germline, CDR1 MDHEN and CDR2 SYDVKM. This CDR3 is 16 amino acids long. DNA for the CDR3: TGTGCCAGCAGCTCGACCGGGACAGGGGCCCCCTACGAGCAGTACTTC. Amino acids: CASSSTGTGAPYEQYF.

V and J are TRBV7-9 and TRBJ2-3; no clear D gene. Germline CDR1 reads SEHNR; CDR2 reads FQNEAQ (reference sequence). Deletions cut 7 bases from V and 3 bases from J, with 17 bases between. This CDR3 region has 15 residues. The CDR3 DNA reads TGTGCCAGCAACCAGGCCGGCGACGGGACAGATACGCAGTATTTT. It codes for CASNQAGDGTDTQYF.

This sequence joins TRBV7-2 and TRBJ2-2; a weak D match, TRBD2 (6 bases). Trimming took off 5 bases at V and 0 bases at J, with 10 bases between the two ends. Germline CDR1 SGHTA, CDR2 FQGNSA. The CDR3 sequence is 15 residues long. In nucleotides, the CDR3 is TGTGCCAGCAGCCGGGCGGGATCGAACACCGGGGAGCTGTTTTTT. It is translated as CASSRAGSNTGELFF. The whole variable domain, filled in from reference TRBV7-2 and TRBJ2-2, reads GAGVSQSPSNKVTEKGKDVELRCDPISGHTALYWYRQSLGQGLEFLIYFQGNSAPDKSGLPSDRFSAERTGGSVSTLTIQRTQQEDSAVYLCASSRAGSNTGELFFGEGSRLTVL.

The chain recombines TRBV3-1 (or the pseudogene TRBV3-2) with TRBJ1-5, with 7 positions matching TRBD1. V lost 5 bases, J lost 3 bases, and 7 bases stayed unmatched. The V gene's germline CDR1 is LGHDT and CDR2 YNNKEL (reference sequence). The CDR3 extends over 15 amino acids. CDR3 amino acids: CASSDRTGHNQPQHF. In nucleotides, the CDR3 is TGTGCCAGCAGCGACCGGACAGGACACAATCAGCCCCAGCATTTT.